This T cell receptor beta chain was observed in a study of T cells in Graves' hyperthyroidism and ophthalmopathy. This clonotype was counted many times. Trimming shortened V by 6 bases and J by 2 bases, and 23 bases separated the two germline ends. Looked up from germline, CDR1 is SNHLY and CDR2 is FYNNEI. This CDR3 has 17 amino acids. The source material, RNA transcripts, was used to amplify TCR beta CDR3 regions. TCR CDR3 regions were first amplified by RT-PCR with HTBI primers. MiXCR was run by TCRdb on the multiplex PCR reads, yielding one entry per CDR3 protein. The sample carries 300,000 to 400,000 distinct CDR3 sequences, about 14% recorded once.

The sample was blood. The J gene is TRBJ2-7, the V gene TRBV2, with D perhaps TRBD1 (5 bases). The TCR sequence derives from a woman aged 55-70 years with Graves' hyperthyroidism. The DNA for the CDR3 is TGTGCCAGCAGCGAGCCTCCCCGGTGGCAGGGCCCCTACGAGCAGTACTTC. It yields the protein CASSEPPRWQGPYEQYF.